This TCR beta chain originates from a study of T cells in Graves' hyperthyroidism and ophthalmopathy. The source of the PBMCs was more than 9.5 ml of fresh peripheral blood. CDR1 is SGHRS, CDR2 YFSETQ, per germline. Counting both end residues, the CDR3 totals 14 amino acids. This clonotype occurred many times. The DNA is left out, because the CDR3 cannot be placed on it with certainty; the CDR3 is given as TCRdb lists it. Regions amplified from RNA transcripts were the TCR beta CDR3 regions. HTBI primers drove first-round RT-PCR of the TCR CDR3. TCRdb passed the multiplex PCR reads through MiXCR, listing each CDR3 protein once. The repertoire has hundreds of thousands of distinct CDR3 sequences, around 17% of them found once; the top ten carry less than 35%.

Material for sequencing was blood. The chain carries TRBV5-1 and TRBJ1-1. The source of this sequence is a young woman with Graves' ophthalmopathy. This chain's CDR3 is CASSSSGVKTEAFF.